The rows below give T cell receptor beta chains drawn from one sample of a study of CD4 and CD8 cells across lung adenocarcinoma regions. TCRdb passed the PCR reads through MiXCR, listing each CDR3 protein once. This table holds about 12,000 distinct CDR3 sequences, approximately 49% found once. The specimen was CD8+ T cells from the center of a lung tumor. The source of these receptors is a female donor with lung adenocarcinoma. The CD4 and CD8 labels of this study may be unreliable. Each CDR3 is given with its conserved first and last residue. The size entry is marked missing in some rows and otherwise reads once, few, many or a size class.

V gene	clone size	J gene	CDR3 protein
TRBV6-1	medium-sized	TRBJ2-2	CASGGGWAGELFF
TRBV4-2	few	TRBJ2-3	CASSQEQLAGGNTQYF
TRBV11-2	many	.	CASSAPYYEQYF
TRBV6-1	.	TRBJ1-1	CASRAGQGDRAFF
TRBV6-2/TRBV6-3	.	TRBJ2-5	CASSYVRAPQGETQYF
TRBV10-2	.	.	CASRDLAGSPETQYF
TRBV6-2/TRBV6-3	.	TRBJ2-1	CASSQDRGALNEQFF
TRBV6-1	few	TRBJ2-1	CASSESTGSSYNEQFF
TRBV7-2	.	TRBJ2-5	CASTSWAGVSETQYF
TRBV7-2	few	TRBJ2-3	CASSLREARADTQYF
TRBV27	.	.	CASSLSQGPTYEQYF
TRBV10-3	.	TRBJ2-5	CAGGRGGGDPETQYF
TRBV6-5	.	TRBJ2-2	CASRLTAGGVIGELFF
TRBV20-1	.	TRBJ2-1	CSAISGGAYNEQFF
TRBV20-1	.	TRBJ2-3	CSASRDRDTDTQYF
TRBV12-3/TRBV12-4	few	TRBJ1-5	CASKGTGNQPQHF
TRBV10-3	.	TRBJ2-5	CATPGSSAQETQYF
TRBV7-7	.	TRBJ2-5	CASSFRVGETQYF
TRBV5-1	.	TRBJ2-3	CASSVTGGGGKDTQYF
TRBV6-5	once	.	CASSYRTSGRNSVQYF
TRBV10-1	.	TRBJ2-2	CASSEDDGELFF